The present TCR beta chain was sequenced within a study of cytomegalovirus exposure and HLA in healthy donors. Points on this clone: At one end, the junction sequence differs from germline, possibly due to a read error.

The primer mix had 60 Vbeta and 13 Jbeta primers. The repertoire was sequenced with immunoSEQ multiplex PCR; TCRdb's copy has only in-frame clones and lacks some. The table has tens of thousands of clones, about 81% seen once. CDR1 and CDR2 (germline): SGHVS, FNYEAQ. CDR3 size: 16 residues. This sequence was found in a man over 45 in good health and CMV-seropositive. The genes are TRBV7-6 and TRBJ2-1; 8 bases map to TRBD1. The specimen sequenced was PBMCs. Here the CDR3 reads CASSLAQGAGYNEQFF. CDR3 nucleotide sequence: TGTGCTAGCAGCTTAGCGCAGGGGGCGGGATACAATGAGCAGTTCTTC.